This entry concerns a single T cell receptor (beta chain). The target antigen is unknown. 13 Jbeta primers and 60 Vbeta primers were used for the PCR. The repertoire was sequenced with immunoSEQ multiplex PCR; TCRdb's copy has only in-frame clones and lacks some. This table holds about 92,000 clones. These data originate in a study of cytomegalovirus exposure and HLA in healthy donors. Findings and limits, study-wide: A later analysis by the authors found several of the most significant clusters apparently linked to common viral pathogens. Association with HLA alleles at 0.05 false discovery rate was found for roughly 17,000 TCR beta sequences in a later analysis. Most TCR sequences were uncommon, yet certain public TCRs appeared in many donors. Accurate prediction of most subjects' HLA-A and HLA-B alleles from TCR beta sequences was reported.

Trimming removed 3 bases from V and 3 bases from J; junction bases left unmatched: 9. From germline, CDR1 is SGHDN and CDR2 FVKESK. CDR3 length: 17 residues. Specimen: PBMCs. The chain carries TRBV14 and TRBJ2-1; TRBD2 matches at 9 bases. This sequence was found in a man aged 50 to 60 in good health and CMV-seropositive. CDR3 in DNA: TGTGCCAGCAGCCACCCGAGGGCTAGCGGGAACTACAATGAGCAGTTCTTC. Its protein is CASSHPRASGNYNEQFF.